Shown below are 24 T cell receptor beta chains from a single sample sequenced in a study of blood T cell repertoires in COVID-19. TCRdb's table, derived via immunoSEQ multiplex PCR, lists solely in-frame clones and lacks some. The repertoire holds approximately 72,000 clones, with roughly 85% as singletons. Sequencing was performed on peripheral blood. These receptors all stem from a middle-aged man with acute or convalescent COVID-19.

V usage is TRBV2 and J usage is TRBJ2-5, with TRBD2 matching 9 bases. There are 14 residues in the CDR3. Looked up from germline, CDR1 is SNHLY and CDR2 is FYNNEI. Trimming removed 6 bases from V and 5 bases from J; junction bases left unmatched: 7. The CDR3 loop reads CASRPGLAAETQYF. The DNA for the CDR3 is TGTGCCAGCAGGCCGGGACTAGCTGCTGAGACCCAGTACTTC.

The chain carries TRBV5-1 and TRBJ2-7; 8 positions agree with TRBD1. CDR1 SGHRS and CDR2 YFSETQ come from the germline V gene. After removal of 4 bases from V and 0 bases from J, the junction contained 9 bases not matched to a gene. The CDR3 consists of 16 residues. This CDR3 is CASSRRTGGPSYEQYV. The CDR3 region has the DNA TGCGCCAGCAGCAGAAGAACAGGGGGTCCCTCCTACGAGCAGTACGTC.

About this clone itself: The sample has other DNA sequences that encode this CDR3 too. The CDR3 reads CASRRDRPYEQYV. CDR3 in DNA: TGTGCCAGCAGGCGGGACAGGCCCTACGAGCAGTACGTC. The chain employs TRBV2 and TRBJ2-7; 8 positions match TRBD1. Germline V gives CDR1 SNHLY, CDR2 FYNNEI. The CDR3 loop spans 13 amino acids. J lost 2 bases, V lost 6 bases, and 3 bases had no gene match.

The genes are TRBV5-1 and TRBJ1-2; TRBD1 matches at 8 bases. The J segment lost 3 bases and the V segment lost 4 bases, leaving 2 bases of the junction unmatched. Germline V lookup: CDR1 SGHRS, CDR2 YFSETQ. This CDR3 has 13 amino acids. The CDR3 reads CASSPTGDYGYTF. In DNA form, the CDR3 reads TGCGCCAGCAGCCCGACAGGGGACTATGGCTACACCTTC.

The V and J genes are TRBV5-1 and TRBJ1-4; D uncertain. Germline CDR1 and CDR2: SGHRS and YFSETQ. CDR3 length: 17 residues. V was clipped by 0 bases and J by 0 bases, with 12 bases between them. The CDR3 here is CASSLEAGSATNEKLFF. CDR3 nucleotides: TGCGCCAGCAGCTTGGAGGCGGGCTCGGCAACTAATGAAAAACTGTTTTTT.

V is TRBV4-1 and J is TRBJ2-3; 8 positions match TRBD1. After removal of 4 bases from V and 3 bases from J, the junction contained 12 bases not matched to a gene. Germline loops: CDR1 MGHRA, CDR2 YSYEKL. The CDR3 has 17 residues. The CDR3 reads CASSLVRTGSGTDTQYF. DNA of the CDR3: TGCGCCAGCAGCCTTGTCCGGACAGGGAGCGGGACAGATACGCAGTATTTT.

J is TRBJ2-1 and V is TRBV6-5; D gene ambiguous. Trimming pared 5 bases from V and 6 bases from J, leaving 8 bases between. The CDR3 spans 12 residues. The V gene's germline CDR1 is MNHEY and CDR2 SVGAGI. The chain's CDR3 is CASSLDFNEQFF. The CDR3 bases are TGTGCCAGCAGTCTAGACTTCAATGAGCAGTTCTTC.

Written as DNA, the CDR3 is TGTGCCTGGAGTGTACCAGGTCCGGCGGCCCGACCGGAGGACGCAGCCTACGAGCAGTACGTC. It is translated as CAWSVPGPAARPEDAAYEQYV. This sequence joins TRBV30 and TRBJ2-7, with a weak D call TRBD2 (5 bases). The germline V gene encodes CDR1 GTSNPN and CDR2 SVGIG (reference sequence). This CDR3 is 21 amino acids long. V lost 0 bases to trimming and J lost 2 bases, with 32 bases between them.

The chain carries TRBV9 and TRBJ2-7; no reliable D call. V lost 4 bases and J lost 5, with 16 bases in between. The CDR3 is 14 amino acids. Looked up from germline, CDR1 is SGDLS and CDR2 is YYNGEE. The CDR3 coding sequence is TGTGCCAGCAGCCCTAGTCTCAAGGCCAACGAGCAGTACTTC. Translating gives CASSPSLKANEQYF.

This chain joins TRBV6-5 and TRBJ1-4, with D perhaps TRBD1 (6 bases). V gave up 3 bases and J gave up 4 bases, with 12 bases separating them. CDR1 and CDR2 from the germline V gene are MNHEY and SVGAGI. There are 15 residues in the CDR3. CDR3 coding DNA: TGTGCCAGCAGTTATTACAGGGAGGGTAATGAAAAACTGTTTTTT. This sequence encodes CASSYYREGNEKLFF.

The chain is built from TRBV30 and TRBJ2-1, with D maybe TRBD2 (5 bases). The V and J ends lost 0 bases and 6 bases respectively, with 9 bases between them. The CDR3 contains 13 residues. The germline V gene has CDR1 GTSNPN and CDR2 SVGIG (reference sequence). CDR3 in DNA: TGTGCCTGGAGTGTCTCCCGGGGCAATGAGCAGTTCTTC. Its protein is CAWSVSRGNEQFF. The variable domain in full, with the rest retrieved from reference TRBV30 and TRBJ2-1, is SQTIHQWPATLVQPVGSPLSLECTVEGTSNPNLYWYRQAAGRGLQLLFYSVGIGQISSEVPQNLSASRPQDRQFILSSKKLLLSDSGFYLCAWSVSRGNEQFFGPGTRLTVL.

The V call is TRBV30, the J call TRBJ1-2; D uncertain. Trimming took off 0 bases at V and 5 bases at J, with 4 bases between the two ends. This CDR3 has 11 amino acids. CDR1 is GTSNPN and CDR2 is SVGIG in the germline V gene (reference sequence). The CDR3 DNA reads TGTGCCTGGAGTGTACATTATGGCTACACCTTC. Residues: CAWSVHYGYTF.

V usage is TRBV30 and J usage is TRBJ1-6, with D possibly being TRBD1 (5 bases). Deletions cut 1 base from V and 9 bases from J, with 7 bases between. Germline CDR1 is GTSNPN and CDR2 is SVGIG (reference sequence). CDR3 length: 12 residues. For the CDR3, the DNA is TGTGCCTGGAGTGGGAGGGGTTCACCCCTCCACTTT. It specifies CAWSGRGSPLHF. Full variable domain (outside the CDR3, taken from reference TRBV30 and TRBJ1-6): SQTIHQWPATLVQPVGSPLSLECTVEGTSNPNLYWYRQAAGRGLQLLFYSVGIGQISSEVPQNLSASRPQDRQFILSSKKLLLSDSGFYLCAWSGRGSPLHFGNGTRLTVT.

The J gene is TRBJ2-1, the V gene TRBV29-1, with 11 bases lining up with TRBD1. The CDR3 is 15 residues long. Germline CDR1 is SQVTM and CDR2 is ANQGSEA. The ends lost 5 bases at V and 6 bases at J; junction bases unmatched: 9. This CDR3 reads CSVRKGTGGGNEQFF. The DNA for the CDR3 is TGCAGCGTTCGAAAGGGGACAGGGGGAGGCAATGAGCAGTTCTTC.

This sequence joins TRBV2 and TRBJ2-3, with a tentative D call TRBD2 (6 bases). The CDR3 runs to 14 residues. V lost 11 bases to trimming and J lost 0 bases, with 15 bases between them. Germline-derived CDR1 and CDR2 are SNHLY and FYNNEI. CDR3 protein: CADRRGTSTDTQYF. The CDR3 DNA is TGTGCCGACCGACGGGGGACTAGCACAGATACGCAGTATTTT.

The rearrangement links TRBV5-4 to TRBJ1-1; D unclear. The CDR3 totals 13 residues. Trimming removed 2 bases at V and 1 base at J, with 6 bases between. Germline V gives CDR1 SGHNT, CDR2 YYREEE (reference sequence). CDR3 sequence reads: CASSLLQNTEAFF. DNA of the CDR3: TGTGCCAGCAGCTTATTACAGAACACTGAAGCTTTCTTT.

The DNA for the CDR3 is TGTGCCAGCAGCCTAACCGGGGGATCCAAAAACATTCAGTACTTC. This encodes CASSLTGGSKNIQYF. The rearrangement links TRBV11-2 to TRBJ2-4; D might be TRBD2 (6 bases). CDR3 size: 15 residues. Germline V gene lookup returns CDR1 SGHAT and CDR2 FQNNGV. The V and J ends lost 5 bases and 2 bases respectively, with 13 bases between them.

This clone has only one observation. The V and J genes are TRBV6-1 and TRBJ2-3; D may be TRBD2 (5 bases). V was cut by 2 bases and J by 0 bases, with 15 bases left in between. The CDR3 extends over 17 amino acids. Per the germline V gene, CDR1 is MNHNS and CDR2 is SASEGT. The chain's CDR3 is CASSEYLTGSSTDTQYF. CDR3 DNA: TGTGCCAGCAGTGAATATCTTACGGGGTCTAGCACAGATACGCAGTATTTT.

This chain links TRBV24-1 with TRBJ2-4; TRBD1 might be the D (7 bases). CDR3 length: 17 residues. Germline V gives CDR1 KGHDR, CDR2 SFDVKD. Trimming stripped 2 bases from V and 1 base from J, with 14 bases between. CDR3 sequence: CATSDSQGGTAKNIQYF. The CDR3 DNA reads as TGTGCCACCAGTGATTCCCAGGGGGGAACGGCCAAAAACATTCAGTACTTC.

The chain recombines TRBV2 with TRBJ2-5; the D gene is possibly TRBD2 (6 bases). Germline-derived CDR1 and CDR2 are SNHLY and FYNNEI. Trimming left V 5 bases short and J 5 bases short, with 12 bases between. CDR3 length equals 13 residues. DNA for the CDR3: TGTGCCAGCAGTCCTAACGCGGGGGAGACCCAGTACTTC. The encoded protein is CASSPNAGETQYF.

The V gene is TRBV25-1, the J gene TRBJ2-1, with 10 bases identical to TRBD1. After removal of 7 bases from V and 7 bases from J, the junction contained 7 bases not matched to a gene. The CDR3 runs to 14 residues. CDR1 and CDR2 from the germline V gene are MGHDK and SYGVNS. The CDR3 nucleotides are TGTGCCAGCACCCCGGGACAGGGGAGGAATGAGCAGTTCTTC. This encodes CASTPGQGRNEQFF.

The CDR3 DNA follows: TGTGCCAGCAGCTCACAGGGGTCTCAGCCCCAGCATTTT. It specifies CASSSQGSQPQHF. The chain links TRBV6-6 to TRBJ1-5, with 7 bases aligning to TRBD1. Trimming cost V 6 bases and J 6 bases; bases outside gene matches: 5. The CDR3 totals 13 residues. Per the germline V gene, CDR1 is MNHNY and CDR2 is SVGAGI (reference sequence).

The rearrangement joins TRBV6-5 to TRBJ2-7, with 9 nucleotides matching TRBD1. Germline CDR1 is MNHEY and CDR2 is SVGAGI. V shed 6 bases, J shed 2 bases, and the junction held 8 bases outside the gene matches. The CDR3 is 15 amino acids. The CDR3 sequence: CASRMTGGVAYEQYV. The CDR3 DNA sequence: TGTGCCAGCAGAATGACAGGGGGTGTCGCCTACGAGCAGTACGTC.

The chain links TRBV5-6 to TRBJ2-7; D call uncertain. V lost 0 bases, J lost 3 bases, and 7 bases lay in between. Per the germline V gene, CDR1 is SGHDT and CDR2 is YYEEEE. The CDR3 covers 13 residues. The chain's CDR3 is CASSLESGYEQYF. DNA of the CDR3: TGTGCCAGCAGCTTGGAATCGGGCTACGAGCAGTACTTC.